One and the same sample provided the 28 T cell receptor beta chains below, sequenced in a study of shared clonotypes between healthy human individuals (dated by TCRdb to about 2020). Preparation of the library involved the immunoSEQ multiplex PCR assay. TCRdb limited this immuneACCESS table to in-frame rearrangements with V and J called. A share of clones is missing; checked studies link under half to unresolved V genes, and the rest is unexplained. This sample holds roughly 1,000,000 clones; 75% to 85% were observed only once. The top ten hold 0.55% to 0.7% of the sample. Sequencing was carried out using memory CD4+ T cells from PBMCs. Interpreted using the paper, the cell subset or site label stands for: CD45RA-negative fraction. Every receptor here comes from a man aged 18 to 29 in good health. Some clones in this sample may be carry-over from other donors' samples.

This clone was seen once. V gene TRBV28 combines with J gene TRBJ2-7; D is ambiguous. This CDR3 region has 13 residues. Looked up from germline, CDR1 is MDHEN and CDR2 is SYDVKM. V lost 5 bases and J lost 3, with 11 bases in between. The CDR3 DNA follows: TGTGCCAGCAGTGGGATCATACTCTACGAGCAGTACTTC. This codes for CASSGIILYEQYF.

The chain's CDR3 is CASSIDRGKAGEQYF. In nucleotides, the CDR3 is TGTGCCAGTAGTATCGACAGGGGAAAAGCGGGTGAGCAGTACTTC. V gene TRBV19 combines with J gene TRBJ2-7; 8 nucleotides align to TRBD1. The V segment lost 3 bases and the J segment 7 bases; nucleotides outside the gene matches: 11. This CDR3 contains 15 residues. Germline values: CDR1 LNHDA, CDR2 SQIVND (reference sequence).

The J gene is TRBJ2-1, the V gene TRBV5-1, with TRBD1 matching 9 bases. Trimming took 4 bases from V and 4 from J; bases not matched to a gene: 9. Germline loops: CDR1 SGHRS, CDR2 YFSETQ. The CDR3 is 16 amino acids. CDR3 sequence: CASSPSGQGFYNEQFF. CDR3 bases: TGCGCCAGCAGCCCCTCTGGACAGGGGTTTTACAATGAGCAGTTCTTC. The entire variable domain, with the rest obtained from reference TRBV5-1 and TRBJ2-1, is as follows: KAGVTQTPRYLIKTRGQQVTLSCSPISGHRSVSWYQQTPGQGLQFLFEYFSETQRNKGNFPGRFSGRQFSNSRSEMNVSTLELGDSALYLCASSPSGQGFYNEQFFGPGTRLTVL.

The CDR3 sequence is CASSPGTGVASNYGYTF. CDR3 DNA: TGTGCCAGCAGCCCCGGGACAGGGGTGGCCTCTAACTATGGCTACACCTTC. The chain recombines TRBV7-2 with TRBJ1-2, with TRBD1 identical over 10 bases. Germline CDR1 reads SGHTA; CDR2 reads FQGNSA. This CDR3 has 17 residues. Germline trimming cut 5 bases from V and 0 bases from J; bases unmatched to any gene: 9.

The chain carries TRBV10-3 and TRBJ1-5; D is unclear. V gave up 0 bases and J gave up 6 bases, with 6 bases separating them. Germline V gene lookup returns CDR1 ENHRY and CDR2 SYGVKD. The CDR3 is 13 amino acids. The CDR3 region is CAISESSGQPQHF. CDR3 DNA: TGTGCCATCAGTGAGTCGTCTGGTCAGCCCCAGCATTTT.

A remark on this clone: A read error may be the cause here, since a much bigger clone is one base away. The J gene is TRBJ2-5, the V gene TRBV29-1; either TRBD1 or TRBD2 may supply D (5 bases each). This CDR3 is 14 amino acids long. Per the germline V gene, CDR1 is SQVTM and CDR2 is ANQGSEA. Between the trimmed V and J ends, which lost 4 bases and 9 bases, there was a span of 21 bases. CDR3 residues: CSVGGGQVAEAQYF. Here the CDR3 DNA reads TGCAGCGTTGGGGGCGGGCAGGTCGCGGAGGCCCAGTACTTC.

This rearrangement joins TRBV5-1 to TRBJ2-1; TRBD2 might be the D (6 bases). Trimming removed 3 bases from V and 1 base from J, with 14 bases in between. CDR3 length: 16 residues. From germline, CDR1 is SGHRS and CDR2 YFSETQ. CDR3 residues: CASSWRGGDSYNEQFF. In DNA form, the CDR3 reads TGCGCCAGCAGCTGGCGCGGAGGGGATTCCTACAATGAGCAGTTCTTC. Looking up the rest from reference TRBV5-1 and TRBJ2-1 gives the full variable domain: KAGVTQTPRYLIKTRGQQVTLSCSPISGHRSVSWYQQTPGQGLQFLFEYFSETQRNKGNFPGRFSGRQFSNSRSEMNVSTLELGDSALYLCASSWRGGDSYNEQFFGPGTRLTVL.

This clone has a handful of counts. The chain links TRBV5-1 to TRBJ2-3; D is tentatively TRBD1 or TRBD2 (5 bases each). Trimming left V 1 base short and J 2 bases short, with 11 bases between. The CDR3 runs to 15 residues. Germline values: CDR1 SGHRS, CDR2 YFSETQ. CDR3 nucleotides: TGCGCCAGCAGCTTGACCGGGACCAACACAGATACGCAGTATTTT. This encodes CASSLTGTNTDTQYF.

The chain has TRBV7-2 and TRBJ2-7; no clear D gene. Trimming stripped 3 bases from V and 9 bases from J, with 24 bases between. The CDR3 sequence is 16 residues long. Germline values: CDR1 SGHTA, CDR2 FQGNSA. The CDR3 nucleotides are TGTGCCAGCAGCTTCGGTCGGGCACAGAGCCTTCTCGGGCAGTACTTC. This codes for CASSFGRAQSLLGQYF. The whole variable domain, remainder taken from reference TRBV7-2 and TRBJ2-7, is GAGVSQSPSNKVTEKGKDVELRCDPISGHTALYWYRQSLGQGLEFLIYFQGNSAPDKSGLPSDRFSAERTGGSVSTLTIQRTQQEDSAVYLCASSFGRAQSLLGQYFGPGTRLTVT.

CDR3 nucleotide sequence: TGTGCCGGAACCCGAGGGGCCCTTGCCTACGAGCAGTACTTC. Translated: CAGTRGALAYEQYF. The rearrangement links TRBV21-1 to TRBJ2-7. TRBV21-1 is annotated as a pseudogene. The CDR3 sequence is 14 residues long.

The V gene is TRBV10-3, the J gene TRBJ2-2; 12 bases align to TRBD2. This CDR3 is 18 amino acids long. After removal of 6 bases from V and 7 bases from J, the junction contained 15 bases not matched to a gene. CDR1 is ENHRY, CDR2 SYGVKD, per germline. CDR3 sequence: CAIRLLAGGPNSSGELFF. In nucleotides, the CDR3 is TGTGCCATCAGATTACTAGCGGGAGGCCCTAATTCGAGCGGGGAGCTGTTTTTT.

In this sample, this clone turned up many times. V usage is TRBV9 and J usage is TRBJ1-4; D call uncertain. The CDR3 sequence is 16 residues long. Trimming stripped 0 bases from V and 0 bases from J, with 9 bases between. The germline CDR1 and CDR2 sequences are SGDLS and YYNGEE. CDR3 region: CASSVGTFATNEKLFF. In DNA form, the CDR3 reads TGTGCCAGCAGCGTAGGCACATTCGCAACTAATGAAAAACTGTTTTTT. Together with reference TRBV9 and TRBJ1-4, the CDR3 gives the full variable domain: DSGVTQTPKHLITATGQRVTLRCSPRSGDLSVYWYQQSLDQGLQFLIQYYNGEERAKGNILERFSAQQFPDLHSELNLSSLELGDSALYFCASSVGTFATNEKLFFGSGTQLSVL.

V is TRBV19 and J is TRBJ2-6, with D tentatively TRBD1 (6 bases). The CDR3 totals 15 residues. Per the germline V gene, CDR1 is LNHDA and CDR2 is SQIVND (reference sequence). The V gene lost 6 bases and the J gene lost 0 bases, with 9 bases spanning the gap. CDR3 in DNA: TGTGCCAGTAGGGAACAGGGCTCTGGGGCCAACGTCCTGACTTTC. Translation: CASREQGSGANVLTF.

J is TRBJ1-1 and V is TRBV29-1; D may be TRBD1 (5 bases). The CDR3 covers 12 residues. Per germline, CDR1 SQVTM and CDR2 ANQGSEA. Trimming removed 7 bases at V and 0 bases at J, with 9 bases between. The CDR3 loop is CSAGFMNTEAFF. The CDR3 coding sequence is TGCAGCGCAGGGTTCATGAACACTGAAGCTTTCTTT.

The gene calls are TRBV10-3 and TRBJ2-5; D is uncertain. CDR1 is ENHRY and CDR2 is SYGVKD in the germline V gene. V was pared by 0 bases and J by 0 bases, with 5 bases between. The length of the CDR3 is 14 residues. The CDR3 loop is CAISESTYQETQYF. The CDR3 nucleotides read TGTGCCATCAGTGAGTCGACGTACCAAGAGACCCAGTACTTC.

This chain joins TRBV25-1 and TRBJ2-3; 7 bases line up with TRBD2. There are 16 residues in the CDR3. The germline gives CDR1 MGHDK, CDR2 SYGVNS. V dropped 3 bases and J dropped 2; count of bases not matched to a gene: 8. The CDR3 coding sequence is TGTGCCAGCAGTGATAGGACTAGTGGTTTCACAGATACGCAGTATTTT. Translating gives CASSDRTSGFTDTQYF.

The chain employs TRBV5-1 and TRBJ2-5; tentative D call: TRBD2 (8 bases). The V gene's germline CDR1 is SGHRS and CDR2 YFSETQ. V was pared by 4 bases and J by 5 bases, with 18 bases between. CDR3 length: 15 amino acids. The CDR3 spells CASSEAGGQEETQYF. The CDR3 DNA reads TGCGCCAGCAGCGAGGCGGGAGGACAGGAGGAGACCCAGTACTTC.

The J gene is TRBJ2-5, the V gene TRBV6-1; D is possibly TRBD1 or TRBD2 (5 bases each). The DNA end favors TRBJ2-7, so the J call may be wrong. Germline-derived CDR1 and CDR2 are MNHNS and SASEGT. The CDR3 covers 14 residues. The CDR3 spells CASRAGTEKYEQYF. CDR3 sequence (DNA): TGTGCCAGCAGAGCCGGGACGGAGAAGTACGAGCAGTACTTC.

CDR3 coding DNA: TGTGCCAGCAGTTTAGGGGGGGCTGAGCAGTTCTTC. It is translated as CASSLGGAEQFF. The gene calls are TRBV28 and TRBJ2-1, with D perhaps matching TRBD2 (7 bases). The V end was cut by 2 bases, the J end by 9 bases, with 8 bases between. This CDR3 has 12 residues. Germline V gives CDR1 MDHEN, CDR2 SYDVKM.

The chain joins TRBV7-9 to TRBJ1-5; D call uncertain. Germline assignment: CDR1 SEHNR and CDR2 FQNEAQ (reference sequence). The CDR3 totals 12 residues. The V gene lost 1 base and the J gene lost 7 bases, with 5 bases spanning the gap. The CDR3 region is CASSLENQPQHF. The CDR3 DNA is TGTGCCAGCAGCTTAGAGAACCAGCCCCAGCATTTT.

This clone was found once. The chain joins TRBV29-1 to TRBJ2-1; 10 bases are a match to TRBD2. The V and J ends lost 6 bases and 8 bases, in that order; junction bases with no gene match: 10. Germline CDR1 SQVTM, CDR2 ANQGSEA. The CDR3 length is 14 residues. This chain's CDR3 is CSVPSGRALDEQFF. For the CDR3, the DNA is TGCAGCGTCCCCAGCGGGAGGGCCCTGGATGAGCAGTTCTTC.

The CDR3 is CASSPLEGGYGYTF. CDR3 DNA: TGTGCCAGCAGCCCACTGGAGGGGGGCTATGGCTACACCTTC. The rearrangement links TRBV7-9 to TRBJ1-2; perhaps TRBD1 as D (6 bases). The CDR3 sequence is 14 residues long. Deletions cut 5 bases from V and 4 bases from J, with 14 bases between. The germline V gene has CDR1 SEHNR and CDR2 FQNEAQ (reference sequence).

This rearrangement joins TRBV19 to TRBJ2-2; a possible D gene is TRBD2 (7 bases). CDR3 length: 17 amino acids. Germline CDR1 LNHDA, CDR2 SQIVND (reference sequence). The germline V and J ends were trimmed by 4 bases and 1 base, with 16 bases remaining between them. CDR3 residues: CASSRGGLTGNTGELFF. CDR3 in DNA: TGTGCCAGTAGTAGGGGAGGGTTGACAGGGAACACCGGGGAGCTGTTTTTT.

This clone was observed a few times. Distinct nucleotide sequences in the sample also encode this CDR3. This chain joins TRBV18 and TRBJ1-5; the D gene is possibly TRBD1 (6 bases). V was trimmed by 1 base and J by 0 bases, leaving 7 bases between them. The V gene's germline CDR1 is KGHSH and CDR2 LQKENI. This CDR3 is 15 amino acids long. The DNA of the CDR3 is TGTGCCAGCTCACCACAACAGGGTAGCAATCAGCCCCAGCATTTT. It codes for CASSPQQGSNQPQHF. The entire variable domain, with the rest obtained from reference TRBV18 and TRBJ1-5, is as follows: NAGVMQNPRHLVRRRGQEARLRCSPMKGHSHVYWYRQLPEEGLKFMVYLQKENIIDESGMPKERFSAEFPKEGPSILRIQQVVRGDSAAYFCASSPQQGSNQPQHFGDGTRLSIL.

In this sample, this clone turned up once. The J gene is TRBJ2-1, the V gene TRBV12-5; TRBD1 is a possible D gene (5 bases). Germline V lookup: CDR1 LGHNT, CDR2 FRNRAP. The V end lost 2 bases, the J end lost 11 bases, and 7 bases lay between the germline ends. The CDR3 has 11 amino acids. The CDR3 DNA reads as TGTGCTAGTGGTTTGCTGGGGCAGCAGTTCTTC. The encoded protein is CASGLLGQQFF.

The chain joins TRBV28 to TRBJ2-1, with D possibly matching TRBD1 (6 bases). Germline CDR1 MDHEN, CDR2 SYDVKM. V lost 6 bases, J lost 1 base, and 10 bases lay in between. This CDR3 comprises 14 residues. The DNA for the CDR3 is TGTGCCAGCAGGTGGGGGCGATCCTACAATGAGCAGTTCTTC. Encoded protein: CASRWGRSYNEQFF.

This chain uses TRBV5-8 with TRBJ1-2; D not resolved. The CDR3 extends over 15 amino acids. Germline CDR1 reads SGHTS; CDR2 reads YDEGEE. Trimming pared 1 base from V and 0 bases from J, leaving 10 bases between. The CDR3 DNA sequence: TGTGCCAGCAGCTTGCTACGGAAAGCTAACTATGGCTACACCTTC. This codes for CASSLLRKANYGYTF.

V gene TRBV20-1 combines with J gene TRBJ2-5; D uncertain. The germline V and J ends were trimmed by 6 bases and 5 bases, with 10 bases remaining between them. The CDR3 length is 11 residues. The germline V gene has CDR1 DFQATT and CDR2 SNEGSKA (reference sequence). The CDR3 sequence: CSAPMLETQYF. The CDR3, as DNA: TGCAGTGCCCCAATGCTTGAGACCCAGTACTTC.